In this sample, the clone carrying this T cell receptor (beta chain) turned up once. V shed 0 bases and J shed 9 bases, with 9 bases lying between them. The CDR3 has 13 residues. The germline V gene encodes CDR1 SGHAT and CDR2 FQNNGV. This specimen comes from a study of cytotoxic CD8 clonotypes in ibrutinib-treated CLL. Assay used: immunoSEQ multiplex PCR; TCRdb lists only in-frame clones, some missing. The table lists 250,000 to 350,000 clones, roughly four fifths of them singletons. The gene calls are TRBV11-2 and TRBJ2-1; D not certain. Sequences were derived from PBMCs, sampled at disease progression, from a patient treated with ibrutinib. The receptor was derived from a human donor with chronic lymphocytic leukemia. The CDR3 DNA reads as TGTGCCAGCAGCTTAGATGCGGTAGGTGAGCAGTTCTTC. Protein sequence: CASSLDAVGEQFF.